The clone carrying this T cell receptor (beta chain) was detected only a few times. Germline lookup yields CDR1 MNHEY and CDR2 SVGAGI. The CDR3 extends over 14 amino acids. Unmatched junction bases numbered 4, after V lost 6 bases and J lost 4 bases. These data originate in a study of blood T cells in healthy people across ages. Caucasian, healthy and from Russia, the donors were aged between about 6 and 90. With a J-beta primer mix and a sample-barcoded 5' primer, a second PCR ran about 6 to 11 cycles. TCRdb reprocessed the 5' RACE reads via MiXCR and lists one record per CDR3 protein. Here the sample spans some 700,000 distinct CDR3 sequences, 40% to 45% being singletons.

The chain couples TRBV6-5 to TRBJ1-5, with 9 bases lining up with TRBD1. The specimen was blood. The sequence was collected from a woman aged 55-69 years in good health. CDR3 nucleotide sequence: TGTGCCAGCAGGGGACAGGGAAATAATCAGCCCCAGCATTTT. Its translation: CASRGQGNNQPQHF.